One and the same sample provided the 15 T cell receptor beta chains below, sequenced in a study of blood T cell repertoires in COVID-19. TCRdb's copy holds only in-frame clones and misses some; the assay was immunoSEQ multiplex PCR. Among some 250,000 clones listed, about 90% were seen once. Material for sequencing was PBMCs or T cells enriched from blood (not recorded which). The source of these receptors is a human donor in a cohort exposed to, infected with or recovered from COVID-19 (not recorded which). The donor label of this sample is uncertain.

The J gene is TRBJ2-7, the V gene TRBV6-5; D may be TRBD2 (6 bases). V was trimmed by 2 bases and J by 4 bases, leaving 15 bases between them. The CDR3 sequence is 15 residues long. Germline CDR1 is MNHEY and CDR2 is SVGAGI. CDR3 sequence reads: CASSYGPEGLYEQYF. As DNA, the CDR3 is TGTGCCAGCAGTTACGGCCCGGAGGGTCTATACGAGCAGTACTTC.

This clone was detected only once. The V call is TRBV4-1, the J call TRBJ2-7; 7 bases are a match to TRBD1. Unmatched junction bases numbered 9, after V lost 4 bases and J lost 6 bases. The germline V gene has CDR1 MGHRA and CDR2 YSYEKL. CDR3 length equals 14 residues. The CDR3 bases are TGCGCCAGCAGCCGGTCAGGACAGGTATCCGAGCAGTACTTC. Its protein is CASSRSGQVSEQYF.

The gene calls are TRBV5-6 and TRBJ2-3; D remains unclear. V lost 9 bases to trimming and J lost 0 bases, with 11 bases between them. The CDR3 has 13 residues. Germline-derived CDR1 and CDR2 are SGHDT and YYEEEE. For the CDR3, the DNA is TGTGCCACCCTACTACATAGCACAGATACGCAGTATTTT. This encodes CATLLHSTDTQYF.

V is TRBV6-5 and J is TRBJ1-1; perhaps TRBD1 as D (6 bases). The CDR3 spans 14 residues. The V gene's germline CDR1 is MNHEY and CDR2 SVGAGI. V dropped 3 bases and J dropped 2 bases, with 10 bases sitting between them. CDR3: CASSYSDSNTEAFF. The DNA of the CDR3 is TGTGCCAGCAGTTATTCGGACAGCAACACTGAAGCTTTCTTT.

The gene calls are TRBV19 and TRBJ2-5; D is uncertain. Germline-derived CDR1 and CDR2 are LNHDA and SQIVND (reference sequence). V lost 4 bases and J lost 0, with 9 bases in between. The CDR3 is 14 amino acids. In DNA form, the CDR3 reads TGTGCCAGTAGTAGGCAGACATACCAAGAGACCCAGTACTTC. Translated: CASSRQTYQETQYF.

This clone has just one count. The CDR3 coding sequence is TGTGCCAGCAACCCTAGCGGGGGGTTCACAGATACGCAGTATTTT. As protein: CASNPSGGFTDTQYF. The rearrangement links TRBV3-1 (or the pseudogene TRBV3-2) to TRBJ2-3, with TRBD2 matching over 11 bases. Germline V gene lookup returns CDR1 LGHDT and CDR2 YNNKEL (reference sequence). The V gene end was trimmed by 7 bases and the J gene end by 2 bases; junction bases not matched to a gene: 5. The CDR3 sequence is 15 residues long.

The chain recombines TRBV7-9 with TRBJ2-1; D might be TRBD2 (6 bases). Germline CDR1 SEHNR, CDR2 FQNEAQ (reference sequence). This CDR3 has 14 amino acids. V shed 3 bases and J shed 3 bases, with 9 bases lying between them. CDR3 in DNA: TGTGCCAGCAGCTTCCCGGAGGGCTACAATGAGCAGTTCTTC. Translating gives CASSFPEGYNEQFF.

The chain uses TRBV20-1 and TRBJ1-2; D is ambiguous. The CDR3 sequence is 10 residues long. The V end was cut by 6 bases, the J end by 2 bases, with 4 bases between. The germline V gene has CDR1 DFQATT and CDR2 SNEGSKA (reference sequence). CDR3 sequence: CSAENYGYTF. In nucleotides, the CDR3 is TGCAGTGCGGAGAACTATGGCTACACCTTC.

The V gene is TRBV12-5, the J gene TRBJ1-1, with D possibly matching TRBD1 (5 bases). The CDR3 length is 15 residues. Trimming took off 0 bases at V and 3 bases at J, with 11 bases between the two ends. Germline CDR1 and CDR2: LGHNT and FRNRAP. CDR3 residues: CASGLVQTADTEAFF. Written as DNA, the CDR3 is TGTGCTAGTGGTTTGGTACAGACAGCCGACACTGAAGCTTTCTTT.

The chain uses TRBV27 and TRBJ1-2; a weak D match, TRBD1 (6 bases). The germline V gene encodes CDR1 MNHEY and CDR2 SMNVEV (reference sequence). Trimming cost V 2 bases and J 7 bases, with 17 bases left between them. The CDR3 is 15 residues long. The CDR3 reads CASSLQGRDTIGYTF. CDR3 coding DNA: TGTGCCAGCAGTTTACAGGGGAGGGACACTATTGGCTACACCTTC.

The genes are TRBV19 and TRBJ1-5; the D is unclear. Germline lookup yields CDR1 LNHDA and CDR2 SQIVND (reference sequence). This CDR3 is built from 13 residues. V was trimmed by 0 bases and J by 7 bases, leaving 7 bases between them. CDR3 residues: CASSIDPVQPQHF. Written as DNA, the CDR3 is TGTGCCAGTAGTATAGATCCCGTACAGCCCCAGCATTTT.

The J gene is TRBJ2-7, the V gene TRBV14, with D possibly being TRBD2 (5 bases). The CDR3 is 13 amino acids. Trimming pared 3 bases from V and 9 bases from J, leaving 15 bases between. CDR1 is SGHDN, CDR2 FVKESK, per germline. The CDR3 here is CASSHSGLSGQYF. CDR3 DNA sequence: TGTGCCAGCAGCCACTCCGGACTGTCGGGGCAGTACTTC.

In the case of this clone: The junction departs from germline at one end; a sequencing error may be responsible. This sequence joins TRBV7-9 and TRBJ2-5; a weak D match, TRBD2 (6 bases). CDR3 length: 13 residues. CDR1 and CDR2 from the germline V gene are SEHNR and FQNEAQ (reference sequence). This chain's CDR3 is CGLDGGEQETQYF. The CDR3 nucleotides read TGCGGATTAGATGGCGGGGAACAAGAGACCCAGTACTTC.

This rearrangement joins TRBV7-3 to TRBJ2-7; TRBD2 matches 7 bases. This CDR3 has 14 residues. Germline-derived CDR1 and CDR2 are SGHTA and FQGTGA. With V trimmed by 0 bases and J by 3 bases, 2 bases remained unmatched. The DNA for the CDR3 is TGTGCCAGCAGCTTAACGGGGGGGAGCTACGAGCAGTACTTC. It translates to CASSLTGGSYEQYF.

J is TRBJ2-1 and V is TRBV29-1; a possible D gene is TRBD2 (6 bases). Trimming stripped 7 bases from V and 5 bases from J, with 15 bases between. The germline CDR1 and CDR2 sequences are SQVTM and ANQGSEA. CDR3 length: 13 amino acids. CDR3 sequence (DNA): TGCAGCGCGGGACTCCTTTATGACAATGAGCAGTTCTTC. It encodes CSAGLLYDNEQFF.